The rows below give T cell receptor beta chains drawn from one sample of a study of human T cells and chemical hapten exposure. MiXCR, run by TCRdb on the RACE reads, gives a single entry per CDR3 protein. Here the sample spans approximately 370,000 distinct CDR3 sequences, roughly 6% being singletons. This material consisted of whole blood, taken in connection with sensitization to the hapten diphenylcyclopropenone (DPC). Source of these receptors: a woman under 30 with alopecia areata. Some clones in this sample may be carry-over from other donors' samples. CDR3s include the opening cysteine and the closing phenylalanine or tryptophan. A D gene is named only where the DNA matches it firmly. Part of the rows lack a size; the others show once, few, many or a class for expanded clones.

DNA,CDR3,V,J,D,size
TGCAGTGCCGTCGACAGGGGTGACTATGGCTACACCTTC,CSAVDRGDYGYTF,TRBV20-1,TRBJ1-2,TRBD1,many
TGCGCCAGCAGCTTGGTATTCTCGGACCAAGAGACCCAGTACTTC,CASSLVFSDQETQYF,TRBV5-1,TRBJ2-5,.,.
TGTGCCAGCAGTGACGGTTTAAGGGTTGGAGGGACGGGGAGTGAAGCTTTCTTT,CASSDGLRVGGTGSEAFF,TRBV25-1,TRBJ1-1,.,.
TGCGCCAGCAGCCAAGATGGGGGTAGCACAGATACGCAGTATTTT,CASSQDGGSTDTQYF,TRBV4-1,TRBJ2-3,.,few
TGCAGTGCTAGAGGACAGGGGCTCTCTGGGGCCAACGTCCTGACTTTC,CSARGQGLSGANVLTF,TRBV20-1,TRBJ2-6,TRBD1,.
TGTGCCAGCAGCTTAGTGCTTAGCGGGGACAAAAACATTCAGTACTTC,CASSLVLSGDKNIQYF,TRBV7-2,TRBJ2-4,TRBD2,.
TGTGCCAGCAGTTTTTTCCCCTCAAAAGCGGGGATTCCCACAGATACGCAGTATTTT,CASSFFPSKAGIPTDTQYF,TRBV27,TRBJ2-3,TRBD2,once
TGTGCCAGCAGCTTAGCGGGCCCAAACACAGATACGCAGTATTTT,CASSLAGPNTDTQYF,TRBV7-2,TRBJ2-3,.,few
TGTGCCAGCAGTGAAGTCAAGGGGAGGGGCACTGAAGCTTTCTTT,CASSEVKGRGTEAFF,TRBV6-1,TRBJ1-1,.,few
TGCGCCAGCAGCCCCCAGAGGAGCGGGGACCCCCACACAGATACGCAGTATTTT,CASSPQRSGDPHTDTQYF,TRBV4-3,TRBJ2-3,TRBD2,many
TGCGCCAGCCGAGTAAGAAGCGCCTCCACAGATACGCAGTATTTT,CASRVRSASTDTQYF,TRBV5-1,TRBJ2-3,.,many
TGTGCCAGCAGCTTAGGAGAAGGACGGAGAAGCACAGATACGCAGTATTTT,CASSLGEGRRSTDTQYF,TRBV7-8,TRBJ2-3,.,many
TGTGCCAGCAGTTTCCGCCAGGATGAAAAACTGTTTTTT,CASSFRQDEKLFF,TRBV12-3/TRBV12-4,TRBJ1-4,.,few
TGTGCCAGCTCACCACGGGGCGTGAACACTGAAGCTTTCTTT,CASSPRGVNTEAFF,TRBV18,TRBJ1-1,.,many
TGTGCCAGCAGATCCAACAGGGGGCAGCAAAATCAGCCCCAGCATTTT,CASRSNRGQQNQPQHF,TRBV27,TRBJ1-5,TRBD1,.
TGTGCCGCACAGGACACCGCCTATGGCTACACCTTC,CAAQDTAYGYTF,TRBV11-2,TRBJ1-2,.,.
TGTGCCAGCAGCTTAGGAACCGGACACGAGCAGTACTTC,CASSLGTGHEQYF,TRBV7-9,TRBJ2-7,.,many
TGTGCCAGCAGCGTAGGATGGGGGGGACGCACAGATACGCAGTATTTT,CASSVGWGGRTDTQYF,TRBV9,TRBJ2-3,TRBD2,few